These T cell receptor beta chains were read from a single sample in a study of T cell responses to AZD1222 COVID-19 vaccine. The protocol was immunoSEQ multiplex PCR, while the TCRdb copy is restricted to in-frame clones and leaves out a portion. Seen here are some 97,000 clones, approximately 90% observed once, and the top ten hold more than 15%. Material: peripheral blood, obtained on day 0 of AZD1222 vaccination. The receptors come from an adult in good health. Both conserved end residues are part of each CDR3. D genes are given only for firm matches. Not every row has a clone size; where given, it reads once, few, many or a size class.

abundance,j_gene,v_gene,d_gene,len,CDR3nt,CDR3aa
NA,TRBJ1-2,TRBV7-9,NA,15,TGTGCCAGCAGCTTCCCTCCCGGAGTTAGGGGGGGCTACACCTTC,CASSFPPGVRGGYTF
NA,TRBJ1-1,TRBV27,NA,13,TGTGCCAGCAGTTTATCCTTCTACACTGAAGCTTTCTTT,CASSLSFYTEAFF
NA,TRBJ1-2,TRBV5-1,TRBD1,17,TGCGCCAGCAGCTCGAGGACAGGGGGCGAAACTAACTATGGCTACACCTTC,CASSSRTGGETNYGYTF
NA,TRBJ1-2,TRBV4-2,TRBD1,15,TGTGCCAGCAGCCAAGTTGGGACAGGGAAGGATGGCTACACCTTC,CASSQVGTGKDGYTF
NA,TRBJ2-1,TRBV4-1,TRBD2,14,TGCGCCAGCAGCGGGACTAGCGGATACAATGAGCAGTTCTTC,CASSGTSGYNEQFF
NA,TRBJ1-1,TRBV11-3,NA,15,TGTGCCAGCAGCCTGACATGGGGGGGGGACACTGAAGCTTTCTTT,CASSLTWGGDTEAFF
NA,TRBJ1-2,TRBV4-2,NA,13,TGTGCCAGCAGCCAGCAGGGTGAGGGGGGCTACACCTTC,CASSQQGEGGYTF
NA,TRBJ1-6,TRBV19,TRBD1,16,TGTGCCAGTAGTATAGTTCTCGACAGGGGTGGGTCACCCCTCCACTTT,CASSIVLDRGGSPLHF
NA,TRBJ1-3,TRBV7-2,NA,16,TGTGCCAGCAGATCGGAGCTCTATTCTCCGGGAAACACCATATATTTT,CASRSELYSPGNTIYF
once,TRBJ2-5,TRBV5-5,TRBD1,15,TGTGCCAGCAGCTTGGTCGGGACAGGGGGTCAGACCCAGTACTTC,CASSLVGTGGQTQYF
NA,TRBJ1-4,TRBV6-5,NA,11,TGTGCCAGCATTCATAATGAAAAACTGTTTTTT,CASIHNEKLFF
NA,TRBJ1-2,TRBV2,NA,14,TGTGCCAGCAGCGGAGATGGCCTCTCCTATGGCTACACCTTC,CASSGDGLSYGYTF
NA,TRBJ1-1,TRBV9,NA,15,TGTGCCAGCAGCCCGTCGGCCAGCTCGAACACTGAAGCTTTCTTT,CASSPSASSNTEAFF
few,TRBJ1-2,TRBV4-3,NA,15,TGCGCCAGCAGCCAAGAATTGCGGCAGGACTATGGCTACACCTTC,CASSQELRQDYGYTF
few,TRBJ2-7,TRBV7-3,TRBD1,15,TGTGCCAGCAGCGCCCAAAGGGGGCTCTACTACGAGCAGTACTTC,CASSAQRGLYYEQYF
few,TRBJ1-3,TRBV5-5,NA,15,TGTGCCAGCAGCCAACTGGGGGGGTCTGGAAACACCATATATTTT,CASSQLGGSGNTIYF
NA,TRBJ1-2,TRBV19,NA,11,TGTGCCAGTAGGGCAGGGTCGCGCTACACCTTC,CASRAGSRYTF
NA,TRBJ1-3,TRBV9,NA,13,TGTGCCAGCAGCCCTTCTTGGAGAAACACCATATATTTT,CASSPSWRNTIYF
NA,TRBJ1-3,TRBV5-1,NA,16,TGCGCCAGCAGCTTGGCAGGGCAGGGGTACGGAAACACCATATATTTT,CASSLAGQGYGNTIYF
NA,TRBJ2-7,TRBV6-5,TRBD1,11,TGTGCCAGCCACAGGGGCCACGAGCAGTACTTC,CASHRGHEQYF
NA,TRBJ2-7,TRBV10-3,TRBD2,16,TGTGCCATCAGTGAGTTACTAGCGGGACTAGAGGGGGAGCAGTACTTC,CAISELLAGLEGEQYF
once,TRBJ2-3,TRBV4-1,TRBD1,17,TGCGCCAGCAGCCAAGAACAGGGGGGCTCCAATCTTGGTACGCAGTATTTT,CASSQEQGGSNLGTQYF